This is a list of T cell receptor beta chains from one sample in a study of naive and memory T cell subsets. Using its own MiXCR run on the UMI-ligation and nested PCR reads, TCRdb lists one record per CDR3 protein. The sample carries 35,000 to 40,000 distinct CDR3 sequences, 8% to 13% recorded once. This sample comprised skin, obtained from a tuberculin skin test site. All receptors derive from an adult in good health. Each CDR3 is given without its conserved first and last residue. A D gene is named only where the DNA matches it firmly.

V	D	J	CDR3
TRBV29-1	-	TRBJ2-3	SVGGMYHRYGTQY
TRBV5-6	-	TRBJ2-7	ASSLIAGLRRPYEQY
TRBV13	TRBD1	TRBJ1-2	ASSKQGAPYGYT
TRBV7-2	-	TRBJ2-1	ASSLLNRNDNEQF
TRBV6-9	-	TRBJ2-1	ASSYYGLERDEQF
TRBV11-2	-	TRBJ2-3	ASSLVMGFTDTQY
TRBV27	-	TRBJ2-6	ASLSGANVLT
TRBV20-1	-	TRBJ1-1	SARAESRGAF
TRBV28	TRBD1	TRBJ2-4	ASRSGGNIQY
TRBV28	-	TRBJ2-5	ASSETVSQETQY
TRBV20-1	-	TRBJ1-6	SAPPGLNNSPLH
TRBV20-1	-	TRBJ2-7	SARSPGLASVEQY
TRBV25-1	TRBD2	TRBJ2-1	ASSEQIGTSGRAYNEQF
TRBV6-6	TRBD2	TRBJ2-7	ASSYSGLAGIYYEQY
TRBV19	-	TRBJ2-1	ASRRGPDNEQF
TRBV29-1	-	TRBJ2-7	SVVEGTYEQY
TRBV7-2	-	TRBJ2-1	ASSLVILDEQF
TRBV30	-	TRBJ2-7	ASSSDISYEQY
TRBV10-3	-	TRBJ2-7	AISDRDVQY
TRBV6-1	TRBD1	TRBJ1-6	ASSVGLRTGADSPLH
TRBV9	-	TRBJ2-1	ASNSGSYNEQF
TRBV6-5	TRBD1	TRBJ2-1	ASRAGQGGYGEQF
TRBV29-1	TRBD1	TRBJ1-1	SVKSSGQGLMNTEAF
TRBV4-1	TRBD2	TRBJ2-2	ASSQVSGRVNTGELF
TRBV2	-	TRBJ2-2	ASRGRNTGELF
TRBV28	TRBD1	TRBJ1-4	ASSSAGQGSEKLF
TRBV7-3	-	TRBJ2-1	ASSKFQGGNEQF
TRBV5-4	TRBD2	TRBJ2-1	ASSFGAGGTHNEQF
TRBV6-2/TRBV6-3	-	TRBJ2-4	ASSLPGLGAKNIQY
TRBV27	-	TRBJ2-7	ASSSGHSYEQY
TRBV7-9	-	TRBJ2-1	ASSLVSGANYNEQF
TRBV10-3	-	TRBJ2-5	ATSPGKQETQY
TRBV7-2	-	TRBJ2-7	ASSLGITREQY
TRBV12-3/TRBV12-4	-	TRBJ2-3	ATQHKTDTQY
TRBV7-7	TRBD2	TRBJ2-5	ASSLAGVGVDREETQY
TRBV2	-	TRBJ2-5	ASSVGGRKETQY
TRBV7-3	TRBD2	TRBJ2-1	ASSLTSGRARNNEQF
TRBV7-8	TRBD2	TRBJ2-5	ASSLRGLAGALSRETQY
TRBV6-5	-	TRBJ1-6	ASSYSGVGNSPLH
TRBV12-3/TRBV12-4	TRBD1	TRBJ2-1	ASSDGRGPLSYNEQF
TRBV12-3/TRBV12-4	TRBD1	TRBJ1-2	ASRPTGMSYGYT
TRBV4-1	-	TRBJ1-4	ANSQRAQANEKLF